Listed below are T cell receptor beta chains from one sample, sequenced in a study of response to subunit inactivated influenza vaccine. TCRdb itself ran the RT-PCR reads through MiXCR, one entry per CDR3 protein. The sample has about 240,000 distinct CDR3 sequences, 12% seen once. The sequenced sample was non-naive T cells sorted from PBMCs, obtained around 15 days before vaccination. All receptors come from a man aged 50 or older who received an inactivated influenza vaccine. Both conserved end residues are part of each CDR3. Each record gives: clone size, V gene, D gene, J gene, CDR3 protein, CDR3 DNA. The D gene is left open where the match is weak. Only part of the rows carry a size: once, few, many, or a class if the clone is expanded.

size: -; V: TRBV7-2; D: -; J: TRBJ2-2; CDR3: CASSLGYGELFF; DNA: TGTGCCAGCAGCTTAGGGTACGGGGAGCTGTTTTTT
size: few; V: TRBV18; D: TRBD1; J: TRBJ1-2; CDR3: CASSPGQGYGGYTF; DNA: TGTGCCAGCTCACCGGGACAGGGATACGGTGGCTACACCTTC
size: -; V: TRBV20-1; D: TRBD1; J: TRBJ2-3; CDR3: CSVATGGLRSTDTQYF; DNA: TGCAGTGTCGCGACAGGGGGCCTTCGTAGCACAGATACGCAGTATTTT
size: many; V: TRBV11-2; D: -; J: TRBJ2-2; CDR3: CASSLSGELFF; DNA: TGTGCCAGCAGCTTATCTGGGGAGCTGTTTTTT
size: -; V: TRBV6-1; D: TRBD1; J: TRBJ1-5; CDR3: CASSGGQGEYSNQPQHF; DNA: TGTGCCAGCAGTGGGGGGCAGGGGGAATATAGCAATCAGCCCCAGCATTTT
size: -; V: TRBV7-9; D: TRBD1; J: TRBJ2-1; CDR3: CASSGNRDRAGNEQFF; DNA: TGTGCCAGCAGCGGAAACCGGGACAGGGCGGGCAATGAGCAGTTCTTC
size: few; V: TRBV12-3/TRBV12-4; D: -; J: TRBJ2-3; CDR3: CASSSSTGGGKMQYF; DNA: TGTGCCAGCAGCTCATCCACCGGAGGGGGTAAGATGCAGTATTTT
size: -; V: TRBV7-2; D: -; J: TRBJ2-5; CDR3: CASSSGEVETQYF; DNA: TGTGCCAGCAGTTCCGGGGAGGTGGAGACCCAGTACTTC
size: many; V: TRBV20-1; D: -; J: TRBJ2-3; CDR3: CSANPALGDTQYF; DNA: TGCAGTGCTAATCCGGCCCTCGGAGATACGCAGTATTTT
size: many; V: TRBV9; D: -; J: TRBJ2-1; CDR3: CASSVRADEQFF; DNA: TGTGCCAGCAGCGTAAGGGCAGATGAGCAGTTCTTC
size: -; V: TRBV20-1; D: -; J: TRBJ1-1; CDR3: CGKIWVSGTEAFF; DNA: TGCGGGAAGATTTGGGTCAGCGGCACTGAAGCTTTCTTT
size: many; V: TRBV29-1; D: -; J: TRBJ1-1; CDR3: CSVTRAMNTEAFF; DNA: TGCAGCGTTACCCGGGCTATGAACACTGAAGCTTTCTTT
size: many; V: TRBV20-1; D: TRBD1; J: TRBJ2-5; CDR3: CSARQQGAPSQYF; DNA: TGCAGTGCTAGACAACAGGGGGCCCCCTCCCAGTACTTC
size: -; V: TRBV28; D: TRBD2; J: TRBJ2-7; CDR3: CASSGPGGLEQYF; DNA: TGTGCCAGCAGTGGACCGGGGGGTCTGGAGCAGTACTTC
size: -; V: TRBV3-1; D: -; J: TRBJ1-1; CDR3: CASSQGSGWANTEAFF; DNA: TGTGCCAGCAGCCAAGGGTCAGGATGGGCGAACACTGAAGCTTTCTTT
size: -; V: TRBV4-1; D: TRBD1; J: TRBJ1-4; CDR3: CASSQVSHRGGEKLFF; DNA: TGCGCCAGCAGCCAAGTTTCGCACAGGGGTGGAGAAAAACTGTTTTTT
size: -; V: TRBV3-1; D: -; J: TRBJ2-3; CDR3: CASSQSPGVTTDTQYF; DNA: TGTGCCAGCAGCCAAAGTCCGGGGGTAACCACAGATACGCAGTATTTT
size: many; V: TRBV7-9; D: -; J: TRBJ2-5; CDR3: CASSRSDQETQYF; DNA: TGTGCCAGCAGTCGTAGCGACCAAGAGACCCAGTACTTC
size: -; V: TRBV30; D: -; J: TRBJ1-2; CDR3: CAWSVPVRVRYTF; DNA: TGTGCCTGGAGTGTACCCGTGAGGGTGCGCTACACCTTC
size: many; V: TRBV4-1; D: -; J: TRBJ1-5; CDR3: CASCLDLNSNQPQHF; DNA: TGCGCCAGCTGTCTGGACCTTAATAGCAATCAGCCCCAGCATTTT
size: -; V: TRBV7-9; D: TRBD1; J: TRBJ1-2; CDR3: CASSRDRVDGYTF; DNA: TGTGCCAGCAGCCGAGACAGGGTTGATGGCTACACCTTC
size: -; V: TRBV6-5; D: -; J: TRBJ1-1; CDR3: CASSSSTTGGTEAFF; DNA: -
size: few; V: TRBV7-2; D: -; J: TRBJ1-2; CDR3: CASSLKAGENYGYTF; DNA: TGTGCCAGCAGCTTAAAGGCAGGGGAGAACTATGGCTACACCTTC
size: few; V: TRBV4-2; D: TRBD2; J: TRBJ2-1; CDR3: CASSQGLAGGVNEQFF; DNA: TGTGCCAGCAGCCAAGGACTAGCGGGAGGAGTAAATGAGCAGTTCTTC
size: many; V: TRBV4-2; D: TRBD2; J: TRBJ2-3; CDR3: CASSPSGGASDTQYF; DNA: TGTGCCAGCAGCCCCAGCGGGGGGGCCTCGGATACGCAGTATTTT
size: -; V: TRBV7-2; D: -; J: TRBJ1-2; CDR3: CASSLDVGYTF; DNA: TGTGCCAGCAGCTTAGATGTTGGCTACACCTTC
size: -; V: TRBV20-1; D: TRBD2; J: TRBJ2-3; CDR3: CSAHNPGGSTDTQYF; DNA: TGCAGTGCGCACAACCCGGGGGGAAGCACAGATACGCAGTATTTT
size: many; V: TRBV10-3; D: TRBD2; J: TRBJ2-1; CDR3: CAISSLAGDNGEQFF; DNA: TGTGCCATCAGTTCTCTAGCGGGAGATAACGGTGAGCAGTTCTTC
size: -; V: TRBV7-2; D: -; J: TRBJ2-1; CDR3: CASSRGGPRYNEQFF; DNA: TGTGCCAGCAGCCGAGGGGGGCCCCGCTACAATGAGCAGTTCTTC
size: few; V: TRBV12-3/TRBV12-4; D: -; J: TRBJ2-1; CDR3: CASSNPPDEQFF; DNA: TGTGCCAGCAGCAATCCACCGGATGAGCAGTTCTTC
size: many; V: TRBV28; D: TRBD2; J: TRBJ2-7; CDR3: CASSFALDLIAGSSYEQYF; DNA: TGTGCCAGCAGTTTCGCTCTAGATCTTATAGCGGGAAGCTCCTACGAGCAGTACTTC
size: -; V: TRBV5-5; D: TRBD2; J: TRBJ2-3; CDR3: CASSLVLASILDTQYF; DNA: TGTGCCAGCAGCTTGGTACTAGCGTCGATTTTAGATACGCAGTATTTT
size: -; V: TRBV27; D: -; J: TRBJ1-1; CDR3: CASSSPFVHEAFF; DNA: TGTGCCAGCAGTTCCCCCTTTGTCCATGAAGCTTTCTTT